One T cell receptor beta chain is described in this entry. Its antigen is currently unknown. This specimen belongs to a study of graft-versus-host responses after intestinal transplantation. Study summary: Every one of the recipients received anti-thymocyte globulin induction and afterwards took tacrolimus and steroids for roughly three years.

Study-level findings and limits: Present in recipient marrow, GvH clones included some that appeared first in ileum or blood. After transplant, early declines in HvG clones were associated with peak levels of circulating GvH clones. High graft-versus-host to host-versus-graft T cell clonal ratios marked allografts of patients with graft-donor macrochimerism.

The CDR3 has 15 amino acids. Germline V gives CDR1 SGHNT, CDR2 YENEEA. Deletions cut 1 base from V and 2 bases from J, with 12 bases between. Produced via immunoSEQ multiplex PCR; TCRdb's table is partial and in-frame only. Altogether nearly 95,000 clones are present, roughly 91% being singletons, with the ten largest covering 2% to 2.5%. This rearrangement joins TRBV11-3 to TRBJ2-7; no reliable D call. The sequence was obtained from a human donor who received an intestinal transplant. This specimen consisted of unstimulated CD8+ T cells sorted from spleen or lymph node cells, obtained before intestinal transplant. CDR3 sequence (DNA): TGTGCCAGCAGCTTAGTTGGGTCGGGTCCCTACGAGCAGTACTTC. As protein: CASSLVGSGPYEQYF.